This T cell receptor (beta chain) was obtained from a study of blood T cells in healthy people across ages (dated by TCRdb to between 2014 and 2017). Regarding the complete study: In model experiments, template switching captured about one uniquely barcoded TCR beta cDNA molecule for every two T cells. Age-related changes in TCR beta repertoire diversity were measured in the study by deep sequencing normalized with unique cDNA molecular identifiers. The donors were divided into four age groups: young (average around 16 years), middle-aged (about 39), aged (roughly 66) and long-lived (82). Two additional independent replicas of 1 million unique cDNA reads from the same blood draw were analyzed for two donors (one aged 18 to 30 and one aged 80 or older).

The donors were around 39 Caucasian individuals from Russia, aged 6 to 90 years, who were systemically healthy. Ten milliliters of peripheral blood were drawn from each donor into EDTA-treated Vacutainer tubes. Ficoll-Paque density-gradient centrifugation was used to isolate PBMCs, with at least 6 million per sample. Total RNA, at least 6 micrograms per sample, was extracted from PBMCs with Trizol reagent. For every donor, an aliquot of PBMCs went through flow cytometry to measure the percentages of naive CD45RAhigh/CD27high T cells. A few counts support this clonotype. The target of this receptor is not known. Base-call qualities are not available, and no considerably larger clone is one nucleotide away. The paper as a whole reports these results and caveats: Because donor CMV infection status was unknown, age-related changes in expanded clonotypes were potentially confounded. Observed TCR beta diversity per million T cells fell roughly linearly with age, and a significant reduction was already apparent by age roughly 40. A strong correlation was found between observed TCR beta diversity and the percentage of naive T cells measured by flow cytometry. Compared with the aged group, more naive CD4+ T cells, fewer expanded clones and increased TCR diversity were shown by the long-lived group, suggesting age selection. Conclusive comparison of naive and antigen-experienced compartments was prevented by the profiling of bulk unsorted PBMCs. Total diversity estimates from one million sequenced T cells were considered lower bounds and underestimates.

Library generation was performed with 5' RACE. Sequencing instrument: Illumina HiSeq 2500. The second PCR ran for roughly 7 to 12 cycles and used a J-beta primer mix along with a sample-barcoded 5' primer. A template-switch 5' adaptor carrying 12 random nucleotides introduced a unique molecular identifier onto each TCR beta cDNA molecule. At least 2.5 million CDR3-containing paired-end reads were obtained from each sample. The Mint cDNA synthesis kit, primed by a TRBC-specific oligonucleotide, was used to synthesize first-strand cDNA from all RNA. Following uracil-DNA glycosylase treatment, all cDNA underwent a first 18-cycle PCR with the universal primers M1SS and BC2_uni_R. The authors' pipeline ran thus. For normalization, 1 million high-quality reads were randomly selected from each sample, with every read carrying a distinct molecular identifier. Reads sharing molecular identifiers were discarded rather than binned into consensus sequences. CDR3 identification, clonotype clustering and error correction used MiTCR with a Q25 quality threshold and the strictest error-elimination algorithm. A nonparametric unseen species model with Euler transformation was used to estimate lower-bound total TCR beta diversity. TCRdb applied fastp at Q25 and MiXCR to the public reads, then kept only in-frame beta chains. When rows share a CDR3 protein, they turn into one entry using the most common DNA and genes. In this record, the V and J calls reflect TCRdb's handling and not the investigators' own analysis. In this sample the table shows over 450,000 distinct CDR3 sequences, under 30% of which occur a single time. Roughly 9.4% of the sample is taken by the ten largest.

The cysteine opens and the phenylalanine closes a CDR3 of 13 amino acids. The read is trimmed to its CDR3 DNA, 39 bases read in frame from base 1. V was cut back by 6 bases and J by 2 bases, leaving a gap of 9 bases between them. CDR1 and CDR2, looked up from the germline V gene (reference sequence), are MNHEY and SMNVEV. This same sample was also part of a study on T cells of mothers and their children. The second investigation adds: Nine systemically healthy Caucasian individuals served as donors, namely three mothers together with their six children. cDNA synthesis used all of the extracted RNA, with around 1.5 ug of RNA in each 15 ul reaction. In the second PCR, sample barcodes and 2-4 random nucleotides were introduced via the M1S primer. Over 10 million TCR beta CDR3 reads came from each mother, compared with approximately 3 million reads from each child. Thymic selection shapes the output of TCR recombination in a similar way in related and unrelated pairs, and inherited differences have a minor effect. Related mother-child pairs always showed normalized repertoire overlap that was slightly higher than in unrelated mother-child pairs, though the difference was never significant. With a sensitivity of about 100 clones per million clonotypes, no persistent microchimeric T cell clones were detected. The study used deep NGS to compare TCR beta repertoires of mothers and children, seeking features distinguishing related mother-child pairs from unrelated individuals. Mothers averaged about 40 +/- 4 years of age and children averaged roughly 10 +/- 4 years. After adapter ligation was performed with NEBNext reagents, the libraries were sequenced on an Illumina HiSeq 2000 with 100+100 nt paired-end reads. To avoid cross-contamination, the mother libraries and the child libraries were prepared a month apart and sequenced in separate runs. For each donor, between 500,000 and 2,000,000 distinct TCR beta clonotypes were identified. Naive TCR beta clonotypes were estimated from low-frequency clonotypes matched to each donor's FACS-determined naive share, without sorting.

The chain couples TRBV27 to TRBJ2-3; no D gene is confidently identified. This clonotype was sampled from a boy between 5 and 17 years old in good health. The sample was blood. At the DNA level, the sequence is TGTGCCAGCAGACGTCCCAACACAGATACGCAGTATTTT. The translation is CASRRPNTDTQYF.